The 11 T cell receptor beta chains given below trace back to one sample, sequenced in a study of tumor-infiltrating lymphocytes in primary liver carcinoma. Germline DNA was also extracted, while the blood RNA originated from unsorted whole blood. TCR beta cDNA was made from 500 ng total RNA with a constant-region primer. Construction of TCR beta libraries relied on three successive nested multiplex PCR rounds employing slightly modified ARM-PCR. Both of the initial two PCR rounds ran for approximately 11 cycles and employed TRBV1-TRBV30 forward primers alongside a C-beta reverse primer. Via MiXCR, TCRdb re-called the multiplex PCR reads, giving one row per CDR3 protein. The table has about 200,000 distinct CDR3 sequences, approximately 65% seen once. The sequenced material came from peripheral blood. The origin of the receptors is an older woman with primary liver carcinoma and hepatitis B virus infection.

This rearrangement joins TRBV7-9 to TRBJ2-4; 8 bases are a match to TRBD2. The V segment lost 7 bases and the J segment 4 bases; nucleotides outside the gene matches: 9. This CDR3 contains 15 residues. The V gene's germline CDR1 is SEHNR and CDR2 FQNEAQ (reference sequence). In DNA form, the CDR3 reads TGTGCCAGCATCGCTCCCGGGACTAGTAAAAACATTCAGTACTTC. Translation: CASIAPGTSKNIQYF.

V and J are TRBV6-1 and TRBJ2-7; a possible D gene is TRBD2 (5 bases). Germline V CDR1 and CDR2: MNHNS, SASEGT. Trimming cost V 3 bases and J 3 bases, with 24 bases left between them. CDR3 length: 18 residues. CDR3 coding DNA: TGTGCCAGCAGTGATATCCTGAAGGGAGCGGCGAGGGACTACGAGCAGTACTTC. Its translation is CASSDILKGAARDYEQYF.

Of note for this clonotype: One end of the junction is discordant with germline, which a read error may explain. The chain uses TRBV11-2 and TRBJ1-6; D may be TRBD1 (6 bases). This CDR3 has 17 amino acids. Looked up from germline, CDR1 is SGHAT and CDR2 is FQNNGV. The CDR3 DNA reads TGTGCCAGCAGCTTGGGCAGGGGACACACCTATAATTCACTCCTCCACTTT. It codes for CASSLGRGHTYNSLLHF. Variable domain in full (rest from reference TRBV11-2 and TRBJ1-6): EAGVAQSPRYKIIEKRQSVAFWCNPISGHATLYWYQQILGQGPKLLIQFQNNGVVDDSQLPKDRFSAERLKGVDSTLKIQPAKLEDSAVYLCASSLGRGHTYNSLLHFGNGTRLTVT.

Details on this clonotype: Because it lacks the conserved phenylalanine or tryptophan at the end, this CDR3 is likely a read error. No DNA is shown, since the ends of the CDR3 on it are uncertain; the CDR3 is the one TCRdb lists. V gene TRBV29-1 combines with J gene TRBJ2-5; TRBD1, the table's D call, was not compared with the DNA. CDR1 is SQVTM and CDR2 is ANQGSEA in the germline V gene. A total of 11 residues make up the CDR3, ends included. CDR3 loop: CSVGPGETQYL.

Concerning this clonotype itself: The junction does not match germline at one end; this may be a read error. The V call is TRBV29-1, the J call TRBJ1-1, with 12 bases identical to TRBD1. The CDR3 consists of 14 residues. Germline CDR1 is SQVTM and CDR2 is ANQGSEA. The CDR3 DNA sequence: TGCAGCGTGGGGACAGGGGGCTGTGGGACTGAAGCCTTCTTT. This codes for CSVGTGGCGTEAFF.

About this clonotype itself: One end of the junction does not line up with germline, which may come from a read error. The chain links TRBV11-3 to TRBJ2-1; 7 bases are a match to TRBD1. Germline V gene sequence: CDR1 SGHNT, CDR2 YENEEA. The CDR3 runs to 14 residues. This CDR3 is CASSFTGAYDEQFF. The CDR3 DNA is TGTGCCAGCAGCTTCACAGGGGCCTACGATGAGCAGTTCTTC. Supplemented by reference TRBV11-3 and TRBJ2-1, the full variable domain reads EAGVVQSPRYKIIEKKQPVAFWCNPISGHNTLYWYLQNLGQGPELLIRYENEEAVDDSQLPKDRFSAERLKGVDSTLKIQPAELGDSAVYLCASSFTGAYDEQFFGPGTRLTVL.

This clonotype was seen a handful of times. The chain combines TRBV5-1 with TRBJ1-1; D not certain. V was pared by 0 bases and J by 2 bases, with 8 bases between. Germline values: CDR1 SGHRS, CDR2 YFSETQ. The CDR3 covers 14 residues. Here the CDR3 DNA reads TGCGCCAGCAGCTTGGGGTCGGGTAACACTGAAGCTTTCTTT. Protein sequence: CASSLGSGNTEAFF. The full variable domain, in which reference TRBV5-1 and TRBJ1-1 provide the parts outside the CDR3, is KAGVTQTPRYLIKTRGQQVTLSCSPISGHRSVSWYQQTPGQGLQFLFEYFSETQRNKGNFPGRFSGRQFSNSRSEMNVSTLELGDSALYLCASSLGSGNTEAFFGQGTRLTVV.

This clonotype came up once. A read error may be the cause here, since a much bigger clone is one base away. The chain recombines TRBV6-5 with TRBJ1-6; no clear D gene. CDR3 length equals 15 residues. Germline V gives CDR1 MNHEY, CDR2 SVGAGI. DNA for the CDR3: TGTGCCAGCAGTTACTCGTACGCGGGGAATTCACCCATCCACTTT. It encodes CASSYSYAGNSPIHF.

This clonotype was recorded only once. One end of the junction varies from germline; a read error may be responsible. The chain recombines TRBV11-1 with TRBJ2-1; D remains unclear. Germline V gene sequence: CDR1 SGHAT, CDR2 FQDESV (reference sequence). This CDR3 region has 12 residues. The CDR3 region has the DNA TGTGTCAGCAGCCGACTCCCGTCGGAGCAGTGCTTC. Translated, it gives CVSSRLPSEQCF.

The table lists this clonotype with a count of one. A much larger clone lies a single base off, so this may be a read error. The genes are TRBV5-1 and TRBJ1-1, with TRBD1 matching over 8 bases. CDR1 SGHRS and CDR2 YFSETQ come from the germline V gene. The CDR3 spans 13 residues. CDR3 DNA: TGCGTCAGCAGAGACAGGGGCAGCACTGAAGCTTTCTTT. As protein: CVSRDRGSTEAFF.

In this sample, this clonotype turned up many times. Here the CDR3 reads CASSLSQDSLNTEAFF. Here the CDR3 DNA reads TGTGCCAGCAGCTTATCTCAAGACAGCCTAAACACTGAAGCTTTCTTT. This chain connects TRBV7-9 to TRBJ1-1; the D gene is possibly TRBD1 (5 bases). V lost 2 bases and J lost 2, with 15 bases in between. This CDR3 region has 16 residues. CDR1 is SEHNR, CDR2 FQNEAQ, per germline (reference sequence).